Following are 28 T cell receptor beta chains from one sample sequenced in a study of Graves' ophthalmopathy and Graves' hyperthyroidism. RNA transcripts yielded amplified TCR beta CDR3 regions. Second-round multiplex PCR came after a first-round RT-PCR that employed HTBI primers. Using its own MiXCR run on the multiplex PCR reads, TCRdb lists one record per CDR3 protein. The table records about 420,000 distinct CDR3 sequences, roughly 20% of them present only once. The material sequenced was peripheral blood. The source is a woman aged 18-35 years with stable Graves' hyperthyroidism.

The gene calls are TRBV13 and TRBJ1-1; 10 bases are a match to TRBD1. The length of the CDR3 is 16 residues. The V gene's germline CDR1 is PRHDT and CDR2 FYEKMQ (reference sequence). Germline trimming cut 5 bases from V and 3 bases from J; bases unmatched to any gene: 9. CDR3 coding DNA: TGTGCCAGCAGCCGCGGACAGGGGGAAGACCACACTGAAGCTTTCTTT. Translating it yields CASSRGQGEDHTEAFF.

With regard to this clonotype: This may be a read error, as it is one base from a much larger clone. This chain joins TRBV6-1 and TRBJ1-6; 7 nucleotides agree with TRBD1. CDR3 length: 15 residues. The germline gives CDR1 MNHNS, CDR2 SASEGT. V shed 3 bases and J 3 bases; nucleotides not matched to a gene: 2. The CDR3 DNA is TGTGCCAGCAGTGATGGGACAGTCTATAATTCACCCCTCCACTTT. It specifies CASSDGTVYNSPLHF.

This rearrangement joins TRBV20-1 to TRBJ1-1; maybe TRBD1 (5 bases). CDR3 size: 14 residues. V was clipped by 3 bases and J by 0 bases, with 11 bases between them. Germline V gives CDR1 DFQATT, CDR2 SNEGSKA (reference sequence). CDR3 bases: TGCAGTGCTAGGGGGGGGATGATGAACACTGAAGCTTTCTTT. The encoded protein is CSARGGMMNTEAFF.

This clonotype was counted at least ten times. The CDR3 region is CASSRGDSTYEQYF. The CDR3, as DNA: TGTGCCAGCAGTCGGGGGGATTCGACCTACGAGCAGTACTTC. The V and J genes are TRBV12-3 or TRBV12-4 and TRBJ2-7; 7 nucleotides align to TRBD2. V lost 5 bases, J lost 2 bases, and 6 bases stayed unmatched. CDR3 length: 14 amino acids.

This clonotype was recorded many times. This chain links TRBV29-1 with TRBJ2-5; the D gene is possibly TRBD2 (6 bases). This CDR3 is built from 14 residues. Germline assignment: CDR1 SQVTM and CDR2 ANQGSEA. V lost 3 bases, J lost 2 bases, and 13 bases lay in between. CDR3 in amino acids: CSVDALAFQETQYF. For the CDR3, the DNA is TGCAGCGTTGATGCACTAGCTTTTCAAGAGACCCAGTACTTC. Full variable domain (rest looked up from reference TRBV29-1 and TRBJ2-5): SAVISQKPSRDICQRGTSLTIQCQVDSQVTMMFWYRQQPGQSLTLIATANQGSEATYESGFVIDKFPISRPNLTFSTLTVSNMSPEDSSIYLCSVDALAFQETQYFGPGTRLLVL.

This clonotype was detected many times. The chain uses TRBV24-1 and TRBJ2-5; no clear D gene. The CDR3 is made up of 10 amino acids. Germline lookup yields CDR1 KGHDR and CDR2 SFDVKD. The V end was cut by 5 bases, the J end by 4 bases, with 1 base between. For the CDR3, the DNA is TGTGCCACCAGTGGAGAGACCCAGTACTTC. Translation gives CATSGETQYF.

The sample holds many counts of this clonotype. The genes are TRBV19 and TRBJ2-2; TRBD2 matches 7 bases. V lost 6 bases and J lost 7; bases outside the gene matches: 14. From germline, CDR1 is LNHDA and CDR2 SQIVND (reference sequence). The CDR3 runs 16 residues. The CDR3 sequence is CASRRGGSAESGELFF. DNA of the CDR3: TGTGCCAGTAGGAGGGGCGGGAGCGCCGAGAGCGGGGAGCTGTTTTTT.

Details on this clonotype: A much larger clone differs by one base, so this may be a read error. The V and J genes are TRBV4-1 and TRBJ2-4, with 7 bases that match TRBD2. The J segment lost 6 bases and the V segment lost 4 bases, leaving 6 bases of the junction unmatched. Germline CDR1 MGHRA, CDR2 YSYEKL. The CDR3 contains 14 residues. The CDR3 reads CASSLRASGNIQYF. CDR3 in DNA: TGCGCCAGCAGCCTGCGGGCTAGCGGAAACATTCAGTACTTC.

This clonotype has at least ten counts. The genes are TRBV5-6 and TRBJ2-5; D gene unclear. Per the germline V gene, CDR1 is SGHDT and CDR2 is YYEEEE. The V end lost 1 base, the J end lost 7 bases, and 14 bases lay between the germline ends. The CDR3 covers 14 residues. CDR3 nucleotides: TGTGCCAGCAGCTTGCTTTCGGATTGGGGGACCCAGTACTTC. It encodes CASSLLSDWGTQYF. The full variable domain, its missing parts supplied by reference TRBV5-6 and TRBJ2-5, is DAGVTQSPTHLIKTRGQQVTLRCSPKSGHDTVSWYQQALGQGPQFIFQYYEEEERQRGNFPDRFSGHQFPNYSSELNVNALLLGDSALYLCASSLLSDWGTQYFGPGTRLLVL.

This clonotype was detected ten times or more. The genes are TRBV20-1 and TRBJ1-5; D gene uncertain. The V gene lost 6 bases and the J gene lost 5 bases, with 14 bases spanning the gap. The length of the CDR3 is 13 residues. The germline V gene encodes CDR1 DFQATT and CDR2 SNEGSKA (reference sequence). CDR3 protein: CSAKPFWDQPQHF. CDR3 DNA: TGCAGTGCAAAGCCCTTCTGGGATCAGCCCCAGCATTTT.

This clonotype was picked up many times. This chain joins TRBV12-3 or TRBV12-4 and TRBJ1-1; D remains unclear. CDR3 length: 12 amino acids. Trimming removed 3 bases at V and 11 bases at J, with 13 bases between. CDR3 loop: CASSFDTVWAFF. DNA of the CDR3: TGTGCCAGCAGTTTCGACACAGTGTGGGCTTTCTTT.

This chain links TRBV10-1 with TRBJ2-5, with a weak D call TRBD1 (5 bases). Germline CDR1 WNHNN, CDR2 SYGVQD (reference sequence). CDR3 size: 13 residues. Trimming stripped 5 bases from V and 3 bases from J, with 10 bases between. Here the CDR3 DNA reads TGCGCCAGCAGTAGGACACCTAAAGAGACCCAGTACTTC. Amino acid sequence: CASSRTPKETQYF.

This clonotype was observed at least ten times. V and J are TRBV2 and TRBJ1-2; no clear D gene. This CDR3 spans 14 amino acids. The germline V and J ends were trimmed by 2 bases and 5 bases, with 12 bases remaining between them. Germline-derived CDR1 and CDR2 are SNHLY and FYNNEI. The CDR3 protein is CASSESRTLYGYTF. The CDR3 coding sequence is TGTGCCAGCAGTGAATCTCGGACGCTTTATGGCTACACCTTC.

This clonotype appeared once. One junction end disagrees with the germline gene, perhaps due to a read error. The rearrangement uses TRBV20-1 and TRBJ2-2; 8 positions agree with TRBD1. The CDR3 runs 13 residues. Germline V gene lookup returns CDR1 DFQATT and CDR2 SNEGSKA (reference sequence). This CDR3 reads CSVWTGSTRELFF. Here the CDR3 DNA reads TGCAGTGTTTGGACAGGGAGCACCAGGGAGCTGTTTTTT.

V gene TRBV6-2 or TRBV6-3 combines with J gene TRBJ1-5; maybe TRBD1 (6 bases). This CDR3 comprises 18 residues. Germline CDR1 is MNHEY and CDR2 is SVGEGT. V shed 11 bases and J shed 0 bases, with 26 bases lying between them. CDR3 region: CACTIGGFLDHSNQPQHF. In DNA form, the CDR3 reads TGTGCCTGTACTATCGGGGGCTTTCTCGACCATAGCAATCAGCCCCAGCATTTT.

As regards this clonotype: It may be a read error: a sequence one base away is much more abundant. The CDR3 region is CASSPLYVREGLETLYF. The CDR3 nucleotides are TGCGCCAGCAGCCCCTTGTATGTCCGGGAAGGGTTGGAGACCCTGTACTTC. V is TRBV4-3 and J is TRBJ2-5, with a tentative D call TRBD2 (5 bases). The germline V gene encodes CDR1 LGHNA and CDR2 YSLEER. The CDR3 length is 17 residues.

The rearrangement joins TRBV6-1 to TRBJ1-2; D is perhaps TRBD1 (5 bases). The CDR3 has 13 amino acids. CDR1 is MNHNS, CDR2 SASEGT, per germline. V dropped 9 bases and J dropped 1 base, with 12 bases sitting between them. CDR3 loop: CASLTESNYGYTF. CDR3 DNA: TGTGCCAGTTTGACAGAAAGTAACTATGGCTACACCTTC.

With respect to this clonotype: The junction departs from germline at one end; a sequencing error may be responsible. The chain uses TRBV20-1 and TRBJ2-5, with D possibly being TRBD2 (6 bases). Per the germline V gene, CDR1 is DFQATT and CDR2 is SNEGSKA (reference sequence). The CDR3 is made up of 15 amino acids. The CDR3 reads CSAGVPWGWGETKYF. The DNA for the CDR3 is TGCAGTGCTGGGGTCCCTTGGGGCTGGGGGGAGACCAAGTACTTC.

This clonotype was observed many times. The chain employs TRBV7-2 and TRBJ2-7, with D possibly TRBD2 on 5 matching bases. The V gene lost 1 base and the J gene lost 2 bases, with 12 bases spanning the gap. The CDR3 length is 15 residues. Germline V gene sequence: CDR1 SGHTA, CDR2 FQGNSA. CDR3: CASSLVGMGAYEQYF. CDR3 DNA: TGTGCCAGCAGCTTAGTCGGTATGGGAGCCTACGAGCAGTACTTC.

This clonotype was seen repeatedly, ten times or more. V usage is TRBV30 and J usage is TRBJ2-7; 7 bases match TRBD2. The CDR3 consists of 16 residues. Germline V lookup: CDR1 GTSNPN, CDR2 SVGIG (reference sequence). V shed 0 bases and J 2 bases; nucleotides not matched to a gene: 10. In nucleotides, the CDR3 is TGTGCCTGGAGTGTCCCTCACCGGGGGGTCACCTACGAGCAGTACTTC. It yields the protein CAWSVPHRGVTYEQYF. Full variable domain (outside the CDR3, taken from reference TRBV30 and TRBJ2-7): SQTIHQWPATLVQPVGSPLSLECTVEGTSNPNLYWYRQAAGRGLQLLFYSVGIGQISSEVPQNLSASRPQDRQFILSSKKLLLSDSGFYLCAWSVPHRGVTYEQYFGPGTRLTVT.

This clonotype was counted ten times or more. The chain combines TRBV27 with TRBJ2-6; D is unresolved. With 2 bases removed from V and 2 bases from J, the gap between germline ends came to 10 bases. Germline-derived CDR1 and CDR2 are MNHEY and SMNVEV (reference sequence). There are 16 residues in the CDR3. CDR3 sequence reads: CASSLRWNAGANVLTF. In DNA, the CDR3 is TGTGCCAGCAGTTTACGGTGGAACGCTGGGGCCAACGTCCTGACTTTC.

This clonotype has a handful of counts. This chain links TRBV29-1 with TRBJ2-7; 11 bases map to TRBD1. Germline V gene sequence: CDR1 SQVTM, CDR2 ANQGSEA. With 2 bases clipped from V and 4 bases from J, the junction kept 4 bases outside the gene matches. This CDR3 is built from 14 residues. The CDR3 nucleotides are TGCAGCGTTGAAACAGGACAGGGGGCTTACGAGCAGTACTTC. Translation gives CSVETGQGAYEQYF.

There are many counts of this clonotype. The CDR3 coding sequence is TGTGCCAGCAGTTTCTCAGGGGAAGGAGAGACCCAGTACTTC. The encoded protein is CASSFSGEGETQYF. The chain is built from TRBV28 and TRBJ2-5; TRBD1 is a possible D gene (6 bases). V was clipped by 3 bases and J by 4 bases, with 12 bases between them. Per the germline V gene, CDR1 is MDHEN and CDR2 is SYDVKM. The CDR3 loop spans 14 amino acids.

This clonotype was seen many times. The V gene is TRBV12-3 or TRBV12-4, the J gene TRBJ1-1, with 7 positions matching TRBD1. The CDR3 has 13 amino acids. The trim removed 5 bases at V and 11 bases at J, leaving 11 bases unmatched. The CDR3 sequence: CASSPTGRGGAFF. In nucleotides, the CDR3 is TGTGCCAGCAGTCCGACAGGGAGAGGGGGGGCTTTCTTT.

The J gene is TRBJ2-6, the V gene TRBV6-1; D is possibly TRBD1 (6 bases). CDR1 MNHNS and CDR2 SASEGT come from the germline V gene. The CDR3 contains 16 residues. Trimming removed 1 base at V and 0 bases at J, with 7 bases between. The CDR3 region has the DNA TGTGCCAGCAGTGAAGGGGACATCTCTGGGGCCAACGTCCTGACTTTC. This encodes CASSEGDISGANVLTF.

This clonotype was picked up many times. This chain joins TRBV20-1 and TRBJ2-7; D uncertain. This CDR3 is built from 11 residues. Germline lookup yields CDR1 DFQATT and CDR2 SNEGSKA (reference sequence). The V end lost 1 base, the J end lost 4 bases, and 5 bases lay between the germline ends. The CDR3 loop is CSARGWYEQYF. DNA for the CDR3: TGCAGTGCTAGAGGGTGGTACGAGCAGTACTTC.

This clonotype was counted at least ten times. The rearrangement joins TRBV27 to TRBJ2-5; D ambiguous. Germline assignment: CDR1 MNHEY and CDR2 SMNVEV (reference sequence). The length of the CDR3 is 13 residues. Trimming left V 6 bases short and J 2 bases short, with 10 bases between. CDR3 DNA: TGTGCCAGCAGGACCCTACAGCAAGAGACCCAGTACTTC. It specifies CASRTLQQETQYF.

This clonotype was recorded at least ten times. The DNA for the CDR3 is TGTGCCAGCAGTTACCCGGGACAGGGTGGTTACGAGCAGTACTTC. This codes for CASSYPGQGGYEQYF. The chain links TRBV6-2 or TRBV6-3 to TRBJ2-7; 9 nucleotides align to TRBD1. From germline, CDR1 is MNHEY and CDR2 SVGEGT. With 2 bases clipped from V and 4 bases from J, the junction kept 6 bases outside the gene matches. CDR3 size: 15 residues.